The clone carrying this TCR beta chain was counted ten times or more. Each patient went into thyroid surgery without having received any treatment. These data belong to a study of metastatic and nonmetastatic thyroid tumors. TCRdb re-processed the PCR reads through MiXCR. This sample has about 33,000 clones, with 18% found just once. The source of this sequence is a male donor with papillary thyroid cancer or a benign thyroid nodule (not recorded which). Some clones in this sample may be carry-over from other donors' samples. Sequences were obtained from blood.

The CDR3 DNA reads TGTGCCTGGAGCGGGACTGGAGGATTCTACGAGCAGTACTTC. Protein: CAWSGTGGFYEQYF. This chain joins TRBV30 and TRBJ2-7; weak D call: TRBD2 (6 bases). Trimming took off 3 bases at V and 3 bases at J, with 15 bases between the two ends. The CDR3 sequence is 14 residues long. Germline V gene lookup returns CDR1 GTSNPN and CDR2 SVGIG (reference sequence).